The present T cell receptor beta chain was sequenced within a study of Ad26.COV2.S vaccination and SARS-CoV-2 variants. Study summary: In the COV1001 trial, the donor was in the Ad26.COV2.S arm. Participants got Ad26.COV2.S intramuscularly, once or twice 56 days apart.

The CDR3 length is 16 residues. CDR1 SNHLY and CDR2 FYNNEI come from the germline V gene. Trimming removed 1 base at V and 2 bases at J, with 14 bases between. Treatment described: roughly 19 received Ad26.COV2.S at low or high dose, single or two shots; several received placebo; per-sample allocation not given. The samples date from day 63 after the first vaccine or placebo injection. TCRdb keeps only in-frame clones here, not all; method: immunoSEQ multiplex PCR. Of approximately 410,000 clones in the sample, about nine tenths are singletons; the top ten hold around 1.7%. Here the sequenced sample was peripheral blood, taken in a trial of Ad26.COV2.S vaccine versus placebo. The receptor comes from a person between 18 and 60 years old who received the Ad26.COV2.S COVID-19 vaccine or a placebo. The rearrangement links TRBV2 to TRBJ2-5; either TRBD1 or TRBD2 may supply D (6 bases each). The CDR3 sequence: CASSEVRGGRQETQYF. The CDR3 nucleotides are TGTGCCAGCAGTGAAGTGAGAGGGGGGCGACAAGAGACCCAGTACTTC. The full variable domain, rest sourced from reference TRBV2 and TRBJ2-5, is EPEVTQTPSHQVTQMGQEVILRCVPISNHLYFYWYRQILGQKVEFLVSFYNNEISEKSEIFDDQFSVERPDGSNFTLKIRSTKLEDSAMYFCASSEVRGGRQETQYFGPGTRLLVL.